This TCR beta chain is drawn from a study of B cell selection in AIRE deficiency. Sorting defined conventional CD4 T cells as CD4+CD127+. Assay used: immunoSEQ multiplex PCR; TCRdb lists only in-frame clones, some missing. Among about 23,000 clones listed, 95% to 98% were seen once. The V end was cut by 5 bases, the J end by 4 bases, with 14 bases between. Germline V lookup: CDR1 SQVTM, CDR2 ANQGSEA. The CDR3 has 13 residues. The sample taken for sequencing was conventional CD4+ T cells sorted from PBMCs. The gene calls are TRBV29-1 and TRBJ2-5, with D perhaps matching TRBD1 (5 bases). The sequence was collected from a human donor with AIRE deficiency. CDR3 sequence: CSVFPWGGETQYF. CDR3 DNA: TGCAGCGTTTTTCCGTGGGGCGGAGAGACCCAGTACTTC.